Sequencing of this TCR beta chain was carried out in a study of vaccination and CD4 T cells after COVID-19 (dated 2022 in TCRdb). Turning to the overall study: SARS-CoV-2 positivity had been established in the convalescent patients by nasal swab PCR, and mild disease was recorded in several of these patients and severe disease in one. The convalescent cohort comprised six males and four females, including two Hispanic individuals, seven Caucasians, two Asians and one multiracial person. Each participant got two doses of either the Pfizer-BioNTech BNT162b2 vaccine (n=8) or the Moderna mRNA-1273 vaccine (n=2). Post-COVID blood samples were collected from convalescent patients a median of roughly 100 days after diagnosis, with a range of roughly 35 to 180 days. Post-vaccine blood samples were obtained a median of around 74 days after the second vaccine dose, with a range of roughly 14 to 241 days. A few convalescent patients gave samples both early after vaccination (day 14) and late after vaccination (days 161 to 241). For stimulating the cultures, overlapping spike peptide pools were used, derived from SARS-CoV-2 as well as from the common cold coronaviruses HCoV-NL63, HCoV-OC43 and HCoV-229E. Control cultures used a CEFX viral epitope pool as positive control, an HIV-1 Nef peptide pool as negative control, or no peptide. The spike-specific CD4+ TCR repertoire was compared before and after mRNA vaccination in approximately ten COVID-19 convalescent patients and several infection-naive healthy vaccine recipients.

As regards this clonotype: This clone's antigen is unknown. Base qualities are not recorded, but no much larger clone differs from it by a single base.

The germline ends are 8 bases apart after V is trimmed by 8 bases and J by 6 bases. Sequences ENHRY (CDR1) and SYGVKD (CDR2) are obtained from the germline V gene. Inclusive of the bounding cysteine and phenylalanine, the CDR3 is 11 residues long. Just the 33-base CDR3 DNA is kept, in frame starting at base 1. The intended sense of this specimen's time point label: late sampling 161 to 241 days after vaccination in a few convalescent patients. Per the publication, the treatment or condition label means: roughly 11-day PBMC culture with coronavirus spike peptide pools or control peptides (ViraFEST assay). The ViraFEST assay was used in the study, in which antigen-specific T cells were expanded with peptide pools and expanded clonotypes were subsequently identified by TCR sequencing. The convalescent patients' positive SARS-CoV-2 PCR tests were from March to December 2020, which was before the Alpha, Beta and Delta variants emerged in the United States. PBMCs were cultured at two million per well in IMDM supplemented with roughly 5% human AB serum and around 10 IU/ml IL-2, with approximately 10 ug/ml peptide pools added. On days 3 and 7, half of the culture medium was replaced with fresh IL-2-containing medium. After 10 days of culture, CD4+ T cells were isolated by negative selection using the EasySep CD4+ T cell isolation kit. PBMCs were separated from whole blood using Ficoll-Paque Plus gradient centrifugation and then either used fresh or cryopreserved at -140C. In general, triplicate wells were set up for every culture condition.

Beyond this particular receptor, the publication reports: Although the median number of SARS-CoV-2-reactive clonotypes went up from fewer than 25 after infection to some 40 after vaccination, the increase was not significant. In convalescent patients, a median approximately 89% of post-vaccine SARS-CoV-2-reactive clones were detected only after vaccination, suggesting vaccine-specific priming. Of the vaccine-specific clones in convalescent patients, 304 of 307, or nearly all, reacted only to SARS-CoV-2 spike and did not cross-react with common cold coronaviruses. The number of convalescent patients in the study was relatively small, and the study did not examine early timepoints following natural infection.

To prepare the library, PCR was applied. TCR sequencing of DNA from cultured CD4+ T cells used the Oncomine TCR Beta short-read assay at the Johns Hopkins FTIC core. Genomic DNA was extracted from the cultured CD4+ T cells with the QIAamp micro DNA kit. The Oncomine TCR Beta libraries from cultured CD4+ T cells were pooled using unique dual indexes and then sequenced on an Illumina iSeq 100. The original methods were these. Non-productive sequences were removed, and CDR3s not starting with C, not ending with F or W, or shorter than 7 amino acids were discarded. The MANAFEST web application identified antigen-specific clonotypes by comparing peptide-stimulated wells against reference wells and other culture wells. Positive clones required FDR below 0.05, an odds ratio above 5, and productive frequency above 0.1% in at least two of three replicate wells. A clonotype was classed as cross-reactive if the clonotype showed significant expansion both in SARS-CoV-2 spike wells and in at least one common cold coronavirus spike condition. CDR3 homology was assessed with Levenshtein distances (stringdist) and unrooted phylogenetic trees (ape) in R version 3.6.1. The raw public reads went through TCRdb reprocessing: fastp at Q25, MiXCR clone calling, in-frame beta chains kept. Rows with a matching CDR3 protein are joined into one entry that keeps the most common DNA and genes. These V and J calls are TCRdb output, not the study's own analysis. Across this sample there are about 20,000 distinct CDR3 sequences, with 30% to 40% seen only once. Roughly 30% of the sample is held by the ten biggest clonotypes.

This clonotype was sampled from a human donor who had recovered from COVID-19. The starting material was CD4+ T cells from blood, cultured in vitro, obtained about 7 months after SARS-CoV-2 vaccination. Recombination linked TRBV10-3 to TRBJ2-1; the D gene is perhaps TRBD2, from 6 matching bases. The encoded CDR3 is CAIGGGNEQFF. The DNA sequence reads TGTGCCATCGGGGGAGGCAATGAGCAGTTCTTC.